This T cell receptor beta chain was obtained from a study of control samples from healthy donors and cancer patients. Germline V gene sequence: CDR1 SGDLS, CDR2 YYNGEE. The CDR3 sequence is 16 residues long. Trimming took 3 bases from V and 3 from J; bases not matched to a gene: 5. Sequencing used immunoSEQ multiplex PCR; TCRdb keeps in-frame clones, though not all of them. This table holds about 120,000 clones, around 87% found once. The sample comprised PBMCs. The receptor was isolated from a woman between 50 and 59 years old with colorectal cancer. This rearrangement joins TRBV9 to TRBJ1-4, with TRBD1 matching over 10 bases. The CDR3 loop is CASSGRDRGPNEKLFF. As DNA, the CDR3 is TGTGCCAGCAGCGGCCGGGACAGGGGCCCTAATGAAAAACTGTTTTTT.